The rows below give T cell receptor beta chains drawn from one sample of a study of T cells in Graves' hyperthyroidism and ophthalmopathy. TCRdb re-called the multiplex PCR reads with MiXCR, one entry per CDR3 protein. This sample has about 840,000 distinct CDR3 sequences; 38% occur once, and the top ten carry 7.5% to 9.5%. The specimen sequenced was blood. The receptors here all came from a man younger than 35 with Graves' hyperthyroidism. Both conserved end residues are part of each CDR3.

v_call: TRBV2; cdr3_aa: CASYAQGAAGELFF
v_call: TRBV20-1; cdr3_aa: CSASSGEAETQYF
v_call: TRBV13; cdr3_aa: CASSQRGQPPKTQYF
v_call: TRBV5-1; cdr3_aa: CASTLYPRDRGSRFTEAFF
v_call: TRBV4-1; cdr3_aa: CASSQPKGEQYF
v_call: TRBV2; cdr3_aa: CASSESPGNEKLFF
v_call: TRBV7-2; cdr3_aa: CASSTDRDSEAFF
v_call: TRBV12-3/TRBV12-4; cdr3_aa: CASSFEQGAYEQYF
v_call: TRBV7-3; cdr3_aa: CASSLGQRGSVNYGYTF
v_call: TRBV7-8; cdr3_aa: CASSLIKGSVDSPLHF
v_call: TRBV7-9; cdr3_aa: CASSGFKGAHTEAFF
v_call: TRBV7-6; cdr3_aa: CASSLEVATLKETQYF
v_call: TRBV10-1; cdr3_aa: CASSQGGDRGWGVPYEQYF
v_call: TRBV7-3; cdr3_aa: CASSHTGFTGELFF
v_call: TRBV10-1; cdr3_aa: CASSEGATEAFF
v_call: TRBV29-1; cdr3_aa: CSSPWPQETQYF
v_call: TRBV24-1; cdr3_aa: CATPDTNTGELFF
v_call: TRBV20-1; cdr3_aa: CSASSLGGGTEAFF
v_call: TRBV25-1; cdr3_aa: CASSSPAGATTQYF
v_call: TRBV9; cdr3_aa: CASSVWGVGQPGNTIYF
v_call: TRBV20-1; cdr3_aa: CSASRELNSYEQYF
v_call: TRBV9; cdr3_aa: CASSPQDPNEKLFF
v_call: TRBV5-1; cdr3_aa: CASKKGYGYEQYF
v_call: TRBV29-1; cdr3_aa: CSVEEGSSDGYTF
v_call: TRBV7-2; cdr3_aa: CASTPVSSNQPQHF
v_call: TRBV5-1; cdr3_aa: CASSLGSGRKETQYF
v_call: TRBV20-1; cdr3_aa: CSARDSPGQAEAFF
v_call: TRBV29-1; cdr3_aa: CSQGRTRAEQYF
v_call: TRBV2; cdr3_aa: CASSEGAYEQYF
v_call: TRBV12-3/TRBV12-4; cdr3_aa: CASSSPLQGRETQYF
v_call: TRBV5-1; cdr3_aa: CASTKDSMNTEAFF
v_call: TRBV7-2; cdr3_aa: CASSLGDYSVEQYF